Below, 14 T cell receptor beta chains from the same sample are listed, as sequenced in a study of cytotoxic CD8 clonotypes in ibrutinib-treated CLL. The assay was immunoSEQ multiplex PCR, and TCRdb's table has in-frame clones only and misses some. The data contain around 330,000 clones, under 70% of them seen just once; the ten biggest clones take up about 5.9%. This material consisted of PBMCs, taken after 36 months of ibrutinib treatment. The receptors come from a human donor with chronic lymphocytic leukemia.

The CDR3 sequence is CASSPGLAGGPLGDNEQFF. The DNA for the CDR3 is TGCGCCAGCAGCCCGGGACTAGCGGGAGGGCCGTTAGGAGACAATGAGCAGTTCTTC. The chain is built from TRBV5-1 and TRBJ2-1; 16 nucleotides align to TRBD2. CDR3 length equals 19 residues. V trimming: 4 bases; J trimming: 5 bases; junction bases outside the gene matches: 12. CDR1 is SGHRS, CDR2 YFSETQ, per germline.

The chain is built from TRBV29-1 and TRBJ2-7, with 8 nucleotides matching TRBD2. The CDR3 covers 13 residues. J lost 3 bases, V lost 4 bases, and 5 bases had no gene match. Germline V gives CDR1 SQVTM, CDR2 ANQGSEA. In DNA, the CDR3 is TGCAGCGTTGCGGCGGGGGGCGGCTACGAGCAGTACTTC. Translation gives CSVAAGGGYEQYF.

The chain employs TRBV7-2 and TRBJ2-1; 10 bases are shared with TRBD2. The CDR3 loop spans 15 amino acids. Trimming took 4 bases from V and 4 from J; bases not matched to a gene: 4. Germline loops: CDR1 SGHTA, CDR2 FQGNSA. The CDR3 is CASSWTSGEYNEQFF. In DNA, the CDR3 is TGTGCCAGCAGCTGGACTAGCGGAGAGTACAATGAGCAGTTCTTC.

The rearrangement uses TRBV7-8 and TRBJ2-7; TRBD2 aligns across 7 bases. After removal of 1 base from V and 2 bases from J, the junction contained 5 bases not matched to a gene. This CDR3 has 15 amino acids. Germline V lookup: CDR1 SGHVS, CDR2 FQNEAQ. CDR3 bases: TGTGCCAGCAGCTTAGTCTGGCGGGAGACCTACGAGCAGTACTTC. This translates into CASSLVWRETYEQYF.

This clone was found a few times. The V and J genes are TRBV7-2 and TRBJ1-3, with D hard to call. The CDR3 totals 13 residues. Trimming cost V 5 bases and J 8 bases, with 13 bases left between them. Per germline, CDR1 SGHTA and CDR2 FQGNSA. The CDR3 coding sequence is TGTGCCAGCAGCCCTCCGTCTGGGTACACCATATATTTT. Its translation: CASSPPSGYTIYF.

The V gene is TRBV9, the J gene TRBJ2-1; possible D gene TRBD2, 5 bases. This CDR3 spans 16 amino acids. V was trimmed by 4 bases and J by 0 bases, leaving 14 bases between them. Germline V lookup: CDR1 SGDLS, CDR2 YYNGEE. The CDR3 DNA follows: TGTGCCAGCAGCATACTAGTTTCCAGCTCCTACAATGAGCAGTTCTTC. This sequence encodes CASSILVSSSYNEQFF.

This chain links TRBV11-2 with TRBJ2-5; tentative D call: TRBD2 (6 bases). The CDR3 covers 15 residues. Trimming left V 5 bases short and J 3 bases short, with 16 bases between. Per germline, CDR1 SGHAT and CDR2 FQNNGV. CDR3 in amino acids: CASSGFGTPKETQYF. The DNA of the CDR3 is TGTGCCAGCAGCGGGTTCGGGACTCCCAAAGAGACCCAGTACTTC.

This chain uses TRBV4-1 with TRBJ2-7; possibly TRBD2 for D (5 bases). The CDR3 has 15 residues. Germline CDR1 is MGHRA and CDR2 is YSYEKL. V gave up 4 bases and J gave up 5 bases, with 18 bases separating them. DNA of the CDR3: TGCGCCAGCAGCCCTTCACTAGGGAAGGGCCACGAGCAGTACTTC. Its translation is CASSPSLGKGHEQYF.

This rearrangement joins TRBV5-1 to TRBJ2-2; 10 positions match TRBD1. Looked up from germline, CDR1 is SGHRS and CDR2 is YFSETQ. The CDR3 spans 15 residues. With V trimmed by 4 bases and J by 6 bases, 6 bases remained unmatched. As DNA, the CDR3 is TGCGCCAGCAGCCGGGGACAGGGGAGCTCCGGGGAGCTGTTTTTT. Encoded protein: CASSRGQGSSGELFF.

This clone was detected once. The chain carries TRBV4-3 and TRBJ1-1, with TRBD1 matching over 8 bases. V trimming: 1 base; J trimming: 9 bases; junction bases outside the gene matches: 4. The CDR3 is made up of 13 amino acids. Germline lookup yields CDR1 LGHNA and CDR2 YSLEER. The DNA for the CDR3 is TGCGCCAGCAGCCAAGTGGGGACAGGTCAAGCTTTCTTT. It yields the protein CASSQVGTGQAFF.

The chain combines TRBV5-1 with TRBJ2-2, with 11 bases matching TRBD2. V lost 9 bases to trimming and J lost 5 bases; unmatched junction nucleotides: 9. Germline V gives CDR1 SGHRS, CDR2 YFSETQ. The CDR3 is 15 amino acids. CDR3 in DNA: TGCGCCACAGGGGAGGGACTAGCGGCGACCGGGGAGCTGTTTTTT. Protein sequence: CATGEGLAATGELFF.

This chain connects TRBV9 to TRBJ2-5, with 8 bases lining up with TRBD1. The CDR3 sequence is 15 residues long. The V segment lost 4 bases and the J segment 5 bases; nucleotides outside the gene matches: 10. The germline gives CDR1 SGDLS, CDR2 YYNGEE. The CDR3, as DNA: TGTGCCAGCAGCAACAGGGGGTGGACCGGGGAGACCCAGTACTTC. Translating gives CASSNRGWTGETQYF.

The gene calls are TRBV6-1 and TRBJ1-3; no definite D call. The germline V gene has CDR1 MNHNS and CDR2 SASEGT. This CDR3 region has 13 residues. Trimming took off 1 base at V and 2 bases at J, with 3 bases between the two ends. CDR3 protein: CASSEGPGNTIYF. For the CDR3, the DNA is TGTGCCAGCAGTGAAGGACCTGGAAACACCATATATTTT.

The rearrangement uses TRBV20-1 and TRBJ2-1; D gene uncertain. The germline gives CDR1 DFQATT, CDR2 SNEGSKA (reference sequence). The CDR3 covers 11 residues. The CDR3: CSYEKGNEQFF. The CDR3 DNA sequence: TGCAGCTACGAAAAGGGCAATGAGCAGTTCTTC.